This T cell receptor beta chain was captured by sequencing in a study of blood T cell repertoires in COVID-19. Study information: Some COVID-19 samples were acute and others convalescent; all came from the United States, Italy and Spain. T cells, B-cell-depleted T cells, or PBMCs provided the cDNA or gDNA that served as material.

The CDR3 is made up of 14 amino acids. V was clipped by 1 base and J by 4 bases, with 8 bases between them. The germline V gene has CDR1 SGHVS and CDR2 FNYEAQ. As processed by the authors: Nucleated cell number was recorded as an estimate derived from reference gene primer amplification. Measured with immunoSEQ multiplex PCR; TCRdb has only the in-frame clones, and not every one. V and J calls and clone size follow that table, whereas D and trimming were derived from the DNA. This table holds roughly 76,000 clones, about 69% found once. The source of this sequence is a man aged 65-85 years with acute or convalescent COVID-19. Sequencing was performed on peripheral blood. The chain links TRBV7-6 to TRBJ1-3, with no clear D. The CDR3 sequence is CASSLGQAGNTIYF. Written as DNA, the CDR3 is TGTGCCAGCAGCTTAGGCCAGGCCGGAAACACCATATATTTT.